Presented here are 10 T cell receptor beta chains from one specimen sequenced in a study of Graves' ophthalmopathy and Graves' hyperthyroidism. Amplifying from RNA transcripts, the study obtained TCR beta CDR3 regions. An initial RT-PCR round employing HTBI primers preceded a second-round multiplex PCR. TCRdb re-called the multiplex PCR reads through MiXCR, storing one row per CDR3 protein. The repertoire has roughly 420,000 distinct CDR3 sequences, about 21% of them found once; the top ten carry approximately 3.2%. Input material: peripheral blood. The receptors stem from a woman aged 18-35 years with stable Graves' hyperthyroidism.

This clonotype was recorded many times. The J gene is TRBJ2-4, the V gene TRBV11-2, with D perhaps matching TRBD1 (5 bases). The V gene's germline CDR1 is SGHAT and CDR2 FQNNGV. V lost 4 bases and J 0 bases, leaving 16 bases between the germline ends. This CDR3 comprises 17 residues. The CDR3 nucleotides read TGTGCCAGCAGCTACGCCGACAGATATCTAGCCAAAAACATTCAGTACTTC. It codes for CASSYADRYLAKNIQYF.

This clonotype came up many times. The V gene is TRBV28, the J gene TRBJ1-1; D ambiguous. V was trimmed by 2 bases and J by 0 bases, leaving 16 bases between them. The germline V gene has CDR1 MDHEN and CDR2 SYDVKM. The CDR3 consists of 17 residues. CDR3 protein: CASSLKNLRRLNTEAFF. The CDR3 coding sequence is TGTGCCAGCAGTTTAAAGAATCTTCGCAGGTTGAACACTGAAGCTTTCTTT.

This clonotype was seen a handful of times. V and J are TRBV6-1 and TRBJ1-5; D possibly corresponds to TRBD1 (6 bases). V was clipped by 6 bases and J by 11 bases, with 20 bases between them. This CDR3 is built from 14 residues. CDR1 MNHNS and CDR2 SASEGT come from the germline V gene. In DNA form, the CDR3 reads TGTGCCAGCAGCAAAGGACCCGACAGGTCATCCCAGCATTTT. The encoded protein is CASSKGPDRSSQHF.

This clonotype has at least ten counts. V gene TRBV15 combines with J gene TRBJ1-6, with a weak D call TRBD1 (5 bases). The CDR3 covers 14 residues. Per germline, CDR1 LNHNV and CDR2 YYDKDF (reference sequence). The ends were cut back, 1 base at V and 6 bases at J, with 7 bases in the middle. The CDR3 sequence is CATSRAGANSPLHF. The CDR3 nucleotides read TGTGCCACCAGCAGAGCCGGGGCTAATTCACCCCTCCACTTT.

This clonotype was seen many times. J is TRBJ2-5 and V is TRBV20-1; D is perhaps TRBD2 (6 bases). CDR1 is DFQATT, CDR2 SNEGSKA, per germline (reference sequence). The germline V and J ends were trimmed by 0 bases and 1 base, with 12 bases remaining between them. The CDR3 totals 15 residues. This chain's CDR3 is CSARDVGGTQETQYF. As DNA, the CDR3 is TGCAGTGCTAGAGACGTGGGCGGGACCCAAGAGACCCAGTACTTC.

The gene calls are TRBV6-5 and TRBJ2-5, with D possibly TRBD1 on 6 matching bases. V was cut by 0 bases and J by 1 base, with 9 bases left in between. There are 15 residues in the CDR3. Germline assignment: CDR1 MNHEY and CDR2 SVGAGI. This CDR3 reads CASSYSGGSQETQYF. In DNA form, the CDR3 reads TGTGCCAGCAGTTACTCAGGGGGTAGCCAAGAGACCCAGTACTTC.

In its sample, this clonotype was seen a few times. The chain has TRBV6-1 and TRBJ1-6; TRBD1 agrees at 9 bases. The J segment lost 8 bases and the V segment lost 6 bases, leaving 8 bases of the junction unmatched. The CDR3 sequence is 15 residues long. Germline values: CDR1 MNHNS, CDR2 SASEGT. The DNA for the CDR3 is TGTGCCAGCAGACTGGACAGGGGCCGCCATTCACCCCTCCACTTT. Translating it yields CASRLDRGRHSPLHF.

This clonotype was recorded at least ten times. V is TRBV6-5 and J is TRBJ1-1, with 10 bases matching TRBD1. The CDR3 is made up of 13 amino acids. Looked up from germline, CDR1 is MNHEY and CDR2 is SVGAGI. Trimming removed 6 bases from V and 6 bases from J; junction bases left unmatched: 4. Here the CDR3 reads CASRVDRGAEAFF. The CDR3, as DNA: TGTGCCAGCAGGGTGGACAGGGGGGCTGAAGCTTTCTTT.

This clonotype was picked up many times. J is TRBJ2-7 and V is TRBV6-1; D is tentatively TRBD1 or TRBD2 (5 bases each). This CDR3 has 14 residues. Per the germline V gene, CDR1 is MNHNS and CDR2 is SASEGT. The V gene lost 7 bases and the J gene lost 0 bases, with 13 bases spanning the gap. CDR3 sequence reads: CASKLGRNSYEQYF. CDR3 sequence (DNA): TGTGCCAGCAAATTGGGACGGAACTCCTACGAGCAGTACTTC.

This clonotype was found a few times. This rearrangement joins TRBV6-2 or TRBV6-3 to TRBJ2-5, with D perhaps TRBD1 or TRBD2 (5 bases each). The germline V and J ends were trimmed by 6 bases and 5 bases, with 19 bases remaining between them. The CDR3 contains 15 residues. Germline V gene data show CDR1 as MNHEY and CDR2 as SVGEGT. CDR3 sequence: CASSQGPDLGETQYF. The CDR3, as DNA: TGTGCCAGCAGCCAGGGACCCGACCTGGGGGAGACCCAGTACTTC.